One sample yielded the 13 T cell receptor beta chains listed below, sequenced in a study of shared clonotypes between healthy human individuals. The data were produced by immunoSEQ multiplex PCR, yet TCRdb's version contains in-frame clones alone and is incomplete. The data show around 940,000 clones, with 76% seen just once and about 1.5% held by the top ten. The sequencing input was memory CD4+ T cells sorted from blood. Subset: CD45RA-negative fraction. Source of these receptors: a man aged 18 to 29 in good health.

This clone came up a few times. The chain couples TRBV18 to TRBJ1-3; no definite D call. CDR3 length: 16 amino acids. Germline V gene data show CDR1 as KGHSH and CDR2 as LQKENI. Trimming cost V 3 bases and J 0 bases, with 12 bases left between them. For the CDR3, the DNA is TGTGCCAGCTCACCGTCTCAGGTTTCCTCTGGAAACACCATATATTTT. It yields the protein CASSPSQVSSGNTIYF.

This clone has a handful of counts. The chain is built from TRBV6-5 and TRBJ2-6; no definite D call. There are 15 residues in the CDR3. Trimming took 0 bases from V and 0 from J, leaving 3 bases between them. From germline, CDR1 is MNHEY and CDR2 SVGAGI. The CDR3 DNA reads TGTGCCAGCAGTTACTCGAGCTCTGGGGCCAACGTCCTGACTTTC. Its translation: CASSYSSSGANVLTF.

This clone has only a few counts. The V gene is TRBV19, the J gene TRBJ1-2; weak D call: TRBD1 (6 bases). The CDR3 loop spans 15 amino acids. Per germline, CDR1 LNHDA and CDR2 SQIVND (reference sequence). V lost 6 bases, J lost 8 bases, and 22 bases lay in between. CDR3 DNA sequence: TGTGCCAGTAGACCACCAATTGCCGGGGGCGGAGGCTACACCTTC. Amino acid sequence: CASRPPIAGGGGYTF.

This clone was seen a few times. This rearrangement joins TRBV19 to TRBJ2-2; D possibly corresponds to TRBD1 (5 bases). Germline loops: CDR1 LNHDA, CDR2 SQIVND (reference sequence). V lost 1 base to trimming and J lost 6 bases, with 9 bases between them. The CDR3 has 14 amino acids. The CDR3 bases are TGTGCCAGTAGTATAGGGGGCATAGCCGGGGAGCTGTTTTTT. Its translation: CASSIGGIAGELFF.

This clone was detected ten times or more. V gene TRBV11-2 combines with J gene TRBJ1-1; D gene unclear. The ends were cut back, 5 bases at V and 1 base at J, with 14 bases in the middle. The germline gives CDR1 SGHAT, CDR2 FQNNGV. The CDR3 is 15 amino acids. CDR3 coding DNA: TGTGCCAGCAGCCCGCAACGTGGCGGGAACACTGAAGCTTTCTTT. Amino acids: CASSPQRGGNTEAFF.

The V call is TRBV2, the J call TRBJ2-7, with no clear D. Germline CDR1 reads SNHLY; CDR2 reads FYNNEI. The ends were cut back, 4 bases at V and 0 bases at J, with 10 bases in the middle. The CDR3 is 14 amino acids. The DNA of the CDR3 is TGTGCCAGCAGTGGTTTCGTGGCCTCCTACGAGCAGTACTTC. Translating it yields CASSGFVASYEQYF.

This clone was counted at least ten times. The gene calls are TRBV5-4 and TRBJ1-4, with D maybe TRBD1 (5 bases). The V end lost 3 bases, the J end lost 8 bases, and 20 bases lay between the germline ends. Looked up from germline, CDR1 is SGHNT and CDR2 is YYREEE (reference sequence). The CDR3 length is 16 residues. The CDR3 region has the DNA TGTGCCAGCAGCTCCGGACGGGGGACCGAGGGGGAAAAACTGTTTTTT. Protein sequence: CASSSGRGTEGEKLFF.

The chain joins TRBV2 to TRBJ1-4; 8 bases align to TRBD1. CDR3 size: 14 residues. In germline, CDR1 is SNHLY, CDR2 FYNNEI. Trimming removed 8 bases from V and 4 bases from J; junction bases left unmatched: 6. CDR3 loop: CASGRTGFNEKLFF. DNA for the CDR3: TGTGCCAGCGGCCGGACAGGGTTTAATGAAAAACTGTTTTTT.

The chain couples TRBV19 to TRBJ1-2; D gene ambiguous. CDR3 length: 13 residues. V lost 7 bases to trimming and J lost 7 bases, with 16 bases between them. Looked up from germline, CDR1 is LNHDA and CDR2 is SQIVND (reference sequence). The CDR3 DNA reads TGTGCCAGTAAGACCGCCTTCGAGTTTGGCTACACCTTC. Translating gives CASKTAFEFGYTF.

V is TRBV13 and J is TRBJ2-7; TRBD1 might be the D (6 bases). CDR1 and CDR2 (germline): PRHDT, FYEKMQ (reference sequence). Trimming took off 1 base at V and 2 bases at J, with 15 bases between the two ends. This CDR3 comprises 16 residues. CDR3 sequence (DNA): TGTGCCAGCAGCTTAGTGTTATCCGGACAGCCCTACGAGCAGTACTTC. Its translation is CASSLVLSGQPYEQYF.

The chain joins TRBV27 to TRBJ2-3; D is unresolved. Germline V gives CDR1 MNHEY, CDR2 SMNVEV (reference sequence). The CDR3 covers 13 residues. Trimming removed 6 bases at V and 4 bases at J, with 11 bases between. CDR3 in DNA: TGTGCCAGCAGGTTCAGTTTCGCAGATACGCAGTATTTT. Its protein is CASRFSFADTQYF.

The gene calls are TRBV19 and TRBJ1-4; D is unresolved. Germline CDR1 reads LNHDA; CDR2 reads SQIVND (reference sequence). V dropped 3 bases and J dropped 8 bases, with 13 bases sitting between them. CDR3 length: 14 residues. This CDR3 reads CASSMGGIGEKLFF. In DNA, the CDR3 is TGTGCCAGTAGTATGGGAGGGATCGGAGAAAAACTGTTTTTT.

With regard to this clone: This sample includes further DNA sequences coding for the same CDR3. This chain uses TRBV5-1 with TRBJ2-2; D uncertain. Germline CDR1 and CDR2: SGHRS and YFSETQ. This CDR3 spans 14 amino acids. Trimming took off 4 bases at V and 0 bases at J, with 7 bases between the two ends. The CDR3 region has the DNA TGCGCCAGCAGCCCCGGACCGAACACCGGGGAGCTGTTTTTT. Amino acid sequence: CASSPGPNTGELFF.